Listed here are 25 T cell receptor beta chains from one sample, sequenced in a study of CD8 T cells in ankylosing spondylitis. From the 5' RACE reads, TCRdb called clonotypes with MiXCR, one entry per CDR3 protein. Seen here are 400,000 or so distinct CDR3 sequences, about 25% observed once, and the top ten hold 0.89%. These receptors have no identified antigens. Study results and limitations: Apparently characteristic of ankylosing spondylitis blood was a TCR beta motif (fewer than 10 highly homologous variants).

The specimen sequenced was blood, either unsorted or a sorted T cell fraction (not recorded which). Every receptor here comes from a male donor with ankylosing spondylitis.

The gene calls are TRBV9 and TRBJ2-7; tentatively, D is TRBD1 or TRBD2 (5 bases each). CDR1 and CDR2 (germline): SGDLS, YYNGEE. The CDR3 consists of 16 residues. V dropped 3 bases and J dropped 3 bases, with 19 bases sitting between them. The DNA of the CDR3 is TGTGCCAGCAGCGCCGTAAGAACGGGGCCCTACTACGAGCAGTACGTC. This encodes CASSAVRTGPYYEQYV.

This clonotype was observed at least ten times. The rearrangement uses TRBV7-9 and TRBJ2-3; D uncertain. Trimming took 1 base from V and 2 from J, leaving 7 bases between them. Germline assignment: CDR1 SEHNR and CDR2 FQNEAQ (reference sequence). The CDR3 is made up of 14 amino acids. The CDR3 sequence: CASSLGTDTDTQYF. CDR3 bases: TGTGCCAGCAGCTTAGGGACGGACACAGATACGCAGTATTTT.

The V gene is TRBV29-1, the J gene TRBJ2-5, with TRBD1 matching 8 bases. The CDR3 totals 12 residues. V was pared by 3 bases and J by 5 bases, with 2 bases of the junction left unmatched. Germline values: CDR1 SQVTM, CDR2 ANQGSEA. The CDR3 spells CSVDGQGETQYF. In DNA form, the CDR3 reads TGCAGCGTTGACGGACAGGGTGAGACCCAGTACTTC.

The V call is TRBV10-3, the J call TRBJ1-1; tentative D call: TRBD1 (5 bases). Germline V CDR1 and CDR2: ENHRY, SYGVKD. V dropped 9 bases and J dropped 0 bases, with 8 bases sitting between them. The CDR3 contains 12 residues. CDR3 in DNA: TGTGCCATGGGGGGGATGAACACTGAAGCTTTCTTT. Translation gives CAMGGMNTEAFF.

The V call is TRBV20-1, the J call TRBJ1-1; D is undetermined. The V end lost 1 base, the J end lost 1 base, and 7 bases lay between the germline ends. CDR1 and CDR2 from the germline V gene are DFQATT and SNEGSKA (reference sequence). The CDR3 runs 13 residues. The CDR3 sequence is CSARVTANTEAFF. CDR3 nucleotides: TGCAGTGCTAGAGTAACGGCGAACACTGAAGCTTTCTTT.

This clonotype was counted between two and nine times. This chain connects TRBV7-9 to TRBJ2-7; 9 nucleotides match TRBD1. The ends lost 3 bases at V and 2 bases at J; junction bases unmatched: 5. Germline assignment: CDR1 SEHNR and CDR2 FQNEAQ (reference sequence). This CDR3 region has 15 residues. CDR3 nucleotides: TGTGCCAGCAGCTTTGGGACAGGGCAACCCTACGAGCAGTACGTC. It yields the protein CASSFGTGQPYEQYV.

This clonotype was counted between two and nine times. The CDR3: CASSYKAGGGNSYNEQFF. CDR3 sequence (DNA): TGTGCCAGCAGTTACAAGGCGGGGGGAGGCAACTCCTACAATGAGCAGTTCTTC. The chain carries TRBV6-5 and TRBJ2-1, with 8 bases aligning to TRBD2. V was clipped by 2 bases and J by 0 bases; unmatched bases: 9. There are 18 residues in the CDR3. Germline lookup yields CDR1 MNHEY and CDR2 SVGAGI.

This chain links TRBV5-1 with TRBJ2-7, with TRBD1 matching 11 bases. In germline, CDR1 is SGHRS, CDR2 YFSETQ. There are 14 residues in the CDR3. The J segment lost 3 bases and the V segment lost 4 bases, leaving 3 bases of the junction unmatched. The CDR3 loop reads CASSRGTGGYEQYF. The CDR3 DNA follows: TGCGCCAGCAGCCGGGGGACAGGGGGCTACGAGCAGTACTTC.

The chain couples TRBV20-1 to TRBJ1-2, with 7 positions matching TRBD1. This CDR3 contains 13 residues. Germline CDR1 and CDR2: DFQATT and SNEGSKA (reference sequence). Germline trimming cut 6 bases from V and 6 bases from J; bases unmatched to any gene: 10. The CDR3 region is CSAIHRGADGYTF. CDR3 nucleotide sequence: TGCAGTGCAATTCACAGGGGAGCGGATGGCTACACCTTC.

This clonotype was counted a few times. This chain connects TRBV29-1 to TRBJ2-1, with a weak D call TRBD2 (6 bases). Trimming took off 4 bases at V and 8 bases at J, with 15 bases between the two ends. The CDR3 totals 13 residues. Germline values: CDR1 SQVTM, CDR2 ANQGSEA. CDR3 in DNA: TGCAGCGTTGGCCCAGGCAGCGGGTATGAGCAGTTCTTC. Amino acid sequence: CSVGPGSGYEQFF.

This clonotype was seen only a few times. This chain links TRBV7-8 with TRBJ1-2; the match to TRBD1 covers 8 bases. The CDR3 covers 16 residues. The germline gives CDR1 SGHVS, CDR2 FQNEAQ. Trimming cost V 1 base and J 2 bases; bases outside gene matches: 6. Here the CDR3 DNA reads TGTGCCAGCAGCTTAGGGGGGACAGGACTAAACTATGGCTACACCTTC. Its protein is CASSLGGTGLNYGYTF.

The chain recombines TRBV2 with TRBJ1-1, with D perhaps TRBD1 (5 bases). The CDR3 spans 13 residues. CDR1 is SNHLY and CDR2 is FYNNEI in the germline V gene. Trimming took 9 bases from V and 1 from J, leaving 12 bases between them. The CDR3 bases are TGTGCCAGTCGGGGGGAAAGGAACACTGAAGCTTTCTTT. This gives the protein CASRGERNTEAFF.

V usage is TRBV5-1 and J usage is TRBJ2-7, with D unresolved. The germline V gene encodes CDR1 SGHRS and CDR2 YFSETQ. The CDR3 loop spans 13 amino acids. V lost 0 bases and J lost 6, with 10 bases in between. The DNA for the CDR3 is TGCGCCAGCAGCTTGGAGGGTCGAGGCGAGCAGTACTTC. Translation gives CASSLEGRGEQYF. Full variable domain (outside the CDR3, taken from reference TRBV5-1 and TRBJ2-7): KAGVTQTPRYLIKTRGQQVTLSCSPISGHRSVSWYQQTPGQGLQFLFEYFSETQRNKGNFPGRFSGRQFSNSRSEMNVSTLELGDSALYLCASSLEGRGEQYFGPGTRLTVT.

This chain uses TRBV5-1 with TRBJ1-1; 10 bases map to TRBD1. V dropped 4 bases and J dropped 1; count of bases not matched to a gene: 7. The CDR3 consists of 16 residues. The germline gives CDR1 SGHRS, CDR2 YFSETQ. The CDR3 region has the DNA TGCGCCAGCAGCAGGGGGACAGGGGCATCGAACACTGAAGCTTTCTTT. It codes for CASSRGTGASNTEAFF.

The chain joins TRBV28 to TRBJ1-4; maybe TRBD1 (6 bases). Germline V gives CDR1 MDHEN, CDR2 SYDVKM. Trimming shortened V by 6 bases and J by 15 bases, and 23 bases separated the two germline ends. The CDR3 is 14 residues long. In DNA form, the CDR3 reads TGTGCCAGCAGCGACCCAATGCGGGGGGCAGGCGTGTTTTTT. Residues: CASSDPMRGAGVFF.

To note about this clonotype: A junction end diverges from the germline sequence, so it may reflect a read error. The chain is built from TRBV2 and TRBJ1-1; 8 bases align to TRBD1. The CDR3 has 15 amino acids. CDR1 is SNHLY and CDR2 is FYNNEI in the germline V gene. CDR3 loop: CASSEGQGGNTEAFF. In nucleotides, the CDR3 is TGTGCCAGCAGCGAAGGACAGGGTGGGAACACTGAAGCTTTCTTT.

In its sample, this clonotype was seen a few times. CDR3 DNA sequence: TGCGCCAGCAGCCAAGATCTTGGGAGCGGGAGGTTCGACGAGCAGTACGTC. Its translation: CASSQDLGSGRFDEQYV. This rearrangement joins TRBV4-1 to TRBJ2-7, with TRBD2 matching 9 bases. The CDR3 loop spans 17 amino acids. The trim removed 0 bases at V and 5 bases at J, leaving 11 bases unmatched. Looked up from germline, CDR1 is MGHRA and CDR2 is YSYEKL.

The CDR3, as DNA: TGTGCCAGCAGTTACCAGGGGGCTTTTTTGTTCTTC. Its translation: CASSYQGAFLFF. The gene calls are TRBV12-3 or TRBV12-4 and TRBJ2-1, with 8 bases aligning to TRBD1. With 4 bases clipped from V and 15 bases from J, the junction kept 8 bases outside the gene matches. The CDR3 covers 12 residues.

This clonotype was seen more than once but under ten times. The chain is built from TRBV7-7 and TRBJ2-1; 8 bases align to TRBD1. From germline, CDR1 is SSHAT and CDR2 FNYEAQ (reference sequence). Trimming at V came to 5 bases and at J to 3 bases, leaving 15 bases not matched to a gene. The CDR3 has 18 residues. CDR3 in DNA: TGTGCCAGCAGCAAAGAGAGGACAGGGACCTTTAGCTACAATGAGCAGTTCTTC. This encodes CASSKERTGTFSYNEQFF. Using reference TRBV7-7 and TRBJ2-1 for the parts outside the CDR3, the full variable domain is GAGVSQSPRYKVTKRGQDVTLRCDPISSHATLYWYQQALGQGPEFLTYFNYEAQPDKSGLPSDRFSAERPEGSISTLTIQRTEQRDSAMYRCASSKERTGTFSYNEQFFGPGTRLTVL.

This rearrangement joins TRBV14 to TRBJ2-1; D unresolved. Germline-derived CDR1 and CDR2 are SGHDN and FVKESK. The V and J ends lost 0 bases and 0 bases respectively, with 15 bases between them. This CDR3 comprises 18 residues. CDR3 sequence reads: CASSQDLMRSSSYNEQFF. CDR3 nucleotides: TGTGCCAGCAGCCAAGACCTCATGAGATCGAGCTCCTACAATGAGCAGTTCTTC.

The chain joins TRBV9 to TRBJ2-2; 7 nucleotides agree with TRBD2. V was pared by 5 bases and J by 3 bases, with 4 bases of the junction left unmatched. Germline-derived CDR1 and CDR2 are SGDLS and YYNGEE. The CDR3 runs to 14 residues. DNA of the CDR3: TGTGCCAGCAGATCCCTAGCGGACACCGGGGAGCTGTTTTTT. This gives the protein CASRSLADTGELFF.

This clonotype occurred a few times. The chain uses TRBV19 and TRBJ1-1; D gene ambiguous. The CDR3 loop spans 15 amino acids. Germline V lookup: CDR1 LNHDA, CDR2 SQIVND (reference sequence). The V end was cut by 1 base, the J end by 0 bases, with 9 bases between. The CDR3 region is CASSIGSLMNTEAFF. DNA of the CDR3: TGTGCCAGTAGTATAGGTTCTCTCATGAACACTGAAGCTTTCTTT.

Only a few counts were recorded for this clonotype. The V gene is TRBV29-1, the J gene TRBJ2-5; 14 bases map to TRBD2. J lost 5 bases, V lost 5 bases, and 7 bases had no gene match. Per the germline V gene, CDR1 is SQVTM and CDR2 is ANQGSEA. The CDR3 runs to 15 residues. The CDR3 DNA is TGCAGCGTTACACCGGGACTAGCGGGAGCGGAGACCCAGTACTTC. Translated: CSVTPGLAGAETQYF.

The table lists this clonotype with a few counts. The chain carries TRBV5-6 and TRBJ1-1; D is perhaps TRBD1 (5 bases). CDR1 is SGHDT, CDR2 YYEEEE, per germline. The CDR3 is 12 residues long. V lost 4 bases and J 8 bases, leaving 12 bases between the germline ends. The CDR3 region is CASSLDRGEAFF. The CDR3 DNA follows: TGTGCCAGCAGCCTGGATAGGGGCGAAGCTTTCTTT.

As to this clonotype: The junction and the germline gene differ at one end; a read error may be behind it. The CDR3 coding sequence is TGTGCCAGCAGGTTAGCGGGAACCTCCTACAATGAGCAGTTCTTC. This translates into CASRLAGTSYNEQFF. The chain recombines TRBV12-3 or TRBV12-4 with TRBJ2-1; 8 bases fit TRBD2. The CDR3 is made up of 15 amino acids.